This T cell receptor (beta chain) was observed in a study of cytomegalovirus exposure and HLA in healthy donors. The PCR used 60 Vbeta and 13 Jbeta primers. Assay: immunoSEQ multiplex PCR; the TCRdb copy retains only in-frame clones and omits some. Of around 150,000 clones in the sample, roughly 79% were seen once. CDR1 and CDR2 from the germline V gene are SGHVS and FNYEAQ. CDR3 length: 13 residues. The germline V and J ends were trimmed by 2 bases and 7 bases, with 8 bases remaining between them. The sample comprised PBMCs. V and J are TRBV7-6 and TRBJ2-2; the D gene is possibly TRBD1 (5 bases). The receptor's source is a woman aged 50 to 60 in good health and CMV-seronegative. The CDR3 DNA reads TGTGCCAGCAGCTTACAGGGTGTCGGGGAGCTGTTTTTT. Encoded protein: CASSLQGVGELFF.